Included here is one TCR beta chain sequence, with context. Authors' processing steps: Estimated nucleated cell counts came from reference gene primer amplification. Some clones are missing from TCRdb's copy, which holds only in-frame ones; the method was immunoSEQ multiplex PCR. V and J calls and clone size are copied from that table; D and trimming were computed from the DNA. This sample yields about 180,000 clones, of which 75% to 90% are seen a single time; approximately 9.9% belongs to the top ten. CDR3 length equals 12 residues. The V gene lost 5 bases and the J gene lost 8 bases, with 12 bases spanning the gap. The germline V gene encodes CDR1 SQVTM and CDR2 ANQGSEA. The data stem from a study of blood T cell repertoires in COVID-19. Study information: Donors in the United States, Italy and Spain gave samples during acute or convalescent COVID-19.

The gene calls are TRBV29-1 and TRBJ1-4; D uncertain. Sequencing used peripheral blood. This clonotype originated in a human donor with active or convalescent COVID-19. The donor label of this sample is uncertain. CDR3 coding DNA: TGCAGCGTTAGCCCGGCGGGGGAAAAACTGTTTTTT. Its protein product is CSVSPAGEKLFF.